What follows are 5 T cell receptor beta chains derived from one specimen sequenced in a study of T cells in Graves' hyperthyroidism and ophthalmopathy. Template material for amplifying TCR beta CDR3 regions consisted of RNA transcripts. HTBI primers drove first-round RT-PCR of the TCR CDR3. Using its own MiXCR run on the multiplex PCR reads, TCRdb lists one record per CDR3 protein. The sample lists about half a million distinct CDR3 sequences, 15% to 20% occurring once. The sequencing input was blood. The source is a woman aged 30 to 39 with Graves' ophthalmopathy.

This clonotype occurred many times. J is TRBJ2-3 and V is TRBV5-1; 8 bases are shared with TRBD2. V was clipped by 4 bases and J by 4 bases; unmatched bases: 8. Germline V lookup: CDR1 SGHRS, CDR2 YFSETQ. There are 15 residues in the CDR3. CDR3 loop: CASSAREGRPDTQYF. The DNA for the CDR3 is TGCGCCAGCAGCGCCCGGGAGGGCCGCCCAGATACGCAGTATTTT.

The genes are TRBV20-1 and TRBJ1-5; no firm D call. CDR1 and CDR2 (germline): DFQATT, SNEGSKA (reference sequence). V was trimmed by 1 base and J by 9 bases, leaving 13 bases between them. This CDR3 comprises 13 residues. CDR3 DNA: TGCAGTGCTAGAGCAATGCCGGGAGCGCCCCAGCATTTT. Its protein product is CSARAMPGAPQHF.

This sequence joins TRBV9 and TRBJ2-2; D not certain. Trimming removed 0 bases at V and 1 base at J, with 4 bases between. CDR1 is SGDLS and CDR2 is YYNGEE in the germline V gene. This CDR3 spans 14 amino acids. For the CDR3, the DNA is TGTGCCAGCAGCGTAGTCGGGAACACCGGGGAGCTGTTTTTT. Translation gives CASSVVGNTGELFF.

This clonotype was detected many times. The V and J genes are TRBV20-1 and TRBJ1-6; unclear D gene. Trimming left V 5 bases short and J 7 bases short, with 18 bases between. This CDR3 has 15 amino acids. The germline gives CDR1 DFQATT, CDR2 SNEGSKA (reference sequence). CDR3 coding DNA: TGCAGTGCTCATGAACCAATGGGGTGGAATTCACCCCTCCACTTT. Its protein product is CSAHEPMGWNSPLHF.

The CDR3 region has the DNA TGCAGTGCTAGACCGACAGGGAGTCTTCAGCCCCAGCATTTT. It is translated as CSARPTGSLQPQHF. The V call is TRBV20-1, the J call TRBJ1-5, with TRBD1 matching over 7 bases. Germline V gene data show CDR1 as DFQATT and CDR2 as SNEGSKA (reference sequence). The V gene end was trimmed by 2 bases and the J gene end by 6 bases; junction bases not matched to a gene: 7. The CDR3 totals 14 residues.